This TCR beta chain was recovered during a study of post-analysis software for immune sequencing data. Study in general: Secondary progressive, relapsing-remitting and progressive-relapsing multiple sclerosis were among the included disease courses. General study findings and limits: F-measure co-clustering was strong for batch-matched samples. Patients showed TRBV5-6, TRBV5-1 and TRBV20-1 among four to six TRBV segments more frequent than in controls.

Unique molecular identifiers were present in the TCR beta cDNA libraries. TCRdb itself ran the PCR reads through MiXCR, one entry per CDR3 protein. This table holds hundreds of thousands of distinct CDR3 sequences, roughly 50% found once. As regards this clonotype: Its antigen is currently unknown.

This CDR3 is 18 amino acids long. Deletions cut 1 base from V and 8 bases from J, with 24 bases between. Germline CDR1 reads MGHDK; CDR2 reads SYGVNS. The origin of this receptor is a girl aged 10 to 17 with multiple sclerosis. J is TRBJ2-1 and V is TRBV25-1; possible D gene TRBD1, 5 bases. Input material: blood. The chain's CDR3 is CASSESFEAGKGFDEQFF. CDR3 nucleotides: TGTGCCAGCAGTGAATCCTTTGAGGCAGGGAAGGGCTTCGATGAGCAGTTCTTC.